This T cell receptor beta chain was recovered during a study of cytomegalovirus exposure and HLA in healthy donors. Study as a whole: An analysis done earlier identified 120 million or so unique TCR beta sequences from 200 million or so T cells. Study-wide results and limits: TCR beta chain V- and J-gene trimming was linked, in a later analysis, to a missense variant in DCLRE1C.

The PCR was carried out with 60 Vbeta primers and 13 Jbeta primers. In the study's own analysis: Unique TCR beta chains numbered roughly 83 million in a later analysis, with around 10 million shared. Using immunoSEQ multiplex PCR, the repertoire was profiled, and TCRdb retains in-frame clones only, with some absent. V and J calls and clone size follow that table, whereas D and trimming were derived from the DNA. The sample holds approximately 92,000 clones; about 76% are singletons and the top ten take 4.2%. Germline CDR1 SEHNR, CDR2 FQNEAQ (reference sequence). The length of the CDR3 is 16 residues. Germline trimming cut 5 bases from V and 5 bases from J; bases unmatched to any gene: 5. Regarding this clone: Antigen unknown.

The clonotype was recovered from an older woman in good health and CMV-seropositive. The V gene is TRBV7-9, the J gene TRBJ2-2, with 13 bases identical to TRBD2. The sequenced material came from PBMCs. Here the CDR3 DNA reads TGTGCCAGCAGCCCACCGGGACTAGCGGGGACCGGGGAGCTGTTTTTT. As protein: CASSPPGLAGTGELFF.